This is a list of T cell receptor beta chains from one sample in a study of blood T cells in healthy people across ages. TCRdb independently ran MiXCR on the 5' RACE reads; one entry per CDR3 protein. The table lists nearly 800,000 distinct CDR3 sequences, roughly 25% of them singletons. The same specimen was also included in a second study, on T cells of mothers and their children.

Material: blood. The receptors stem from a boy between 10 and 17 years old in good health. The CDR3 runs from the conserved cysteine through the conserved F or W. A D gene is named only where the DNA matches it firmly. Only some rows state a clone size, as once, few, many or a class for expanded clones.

CDR3aa: CASSVKRLDNEQFF
CDR3nt: TGTGCCAGCAGCGTTAAAAGACTAGACAATGAGCAGTTCTTC
j_gene: TRBJ2-1
v_gene: TRBV9
d_gene: .
abundance: .
len: 14

CDR3aa: CATTGVPYNSPLHF
CDR3nt: TGTGCCACCACGGGGGTCCCCTATAATTCACCCCTCCACTTT
j_gene: TRBJ1-6
v_gene: TRBV27
d_gene: .
abundance: .
len: 14

CDR3aa: CASSWDRPSPLHF
CDR3nt: TGTGCCAGCAGTTGGGACAGGCCTTCACCCCTCCACTTT
j_gene: TRBJ1-6
v_gene: TRBV27
d_gene: TRBD1
abundance: once
len: 13

CDR3aa: CAISDGFTDTQYF
CDR3nt: TGTGCCATCAGTGACGGATTCACAGATACGCAGTATTTT
j_gene: TRBJ2-3
v_gene: TRBV10-3
d_gene: .
abundance: few
len: 13

CDR3aa: CASSQIDRHNYEQYF
CDR3nt: TGTGCCAGCAGTCAAATCGACAGGCACAACTACGAGCAGTACTTC
j_gene: TRBJ2-7
v_gene: TRBV6-5
d_gene: .
abundance: .
len: 15

CDR3aa: CASSKVLCGSGTSGSLVDIQYF
CDR3nt: TGTGCCAGCAGCAAAGTGCTTTGTGGGAGCGGGACTAGCGGGAGTCTGGTCGACATTCAGTACTTC
j_gene: TRBJ2-4
v_gene: TRBV21-1
d_gene: .
abundance: few
len: 22

CDR3aa: CASSSGTGLLRVQYF
CDR3nt: TGTGCCAGCAGCTCCGGGACAGGTCTTCTACGGGTGCAGTATTTT
j_gene: TRBJ2-3
v_gene: TRBV7-2
d_gene: TRBD1
abundance: few
len: 15

CDR3aa: CASSSRRYNQPQHF
CDR3nt: TGTGCCAGCAGCTCCAGACGGTACAATCAGCCCCAGCATTTT
j_gene: TRBJ1-5
v_gene: TRBV7-6
d_gene: .
abundance: .
len: 14

CDR3aa: CASSSPQETQYF
CDR3nt: TGTGCCAGCAGCTCCCCTCAGGAGACCCAGTACTTC
j_gene: TRBJ2-5
v_gene: TRBV7-6
d_gene: .
abundance: .
len: 12

CDR3aa: CASSSSTRDSGERQETQYF
CDR3nt: TGCGCCAGCAGCTCCTCCACTCGGGATAGCGGGGAGCGACAAGAGACCCAGTACTTC
j_gene: TRBJ2-5
v_gene: TRBV5-1
d_gene: TRBD2
abundance: few
len: 19

CDR3aa: CASSPKLATNEKLFF
CDR3nt: TGTGCCAGCAGTCCGAAGCTAGCAACTAATGAAAAACTGTTTTTT
j_gene: TRBJ1-4
v_gene: TRBV25-1
d_gene: .
abundance: few
len: 15

CDR3aa: CASSRDIQYQPQHF
CDR3nt: TGTGCCAGCAGTAGGGACATTCAATATCAGCCCCAGCATTTT
j_gene: TRBJ1-5
v_gene: TRBV6-5
d_gene: .
abundance: .
len: 14

CDR3aa: CASSQRSGAGELFF
CDR3nt: TGCGCCAGCAGCCAACGTAGCGGGGCCGGGGAGCTGTTTTTT
j_gene: TRBJ2-2
v_gene: TRBV4-3
d_gene: TRBD2
abundance: .
len: 14

CDR3aa: CASNSAGTGTDTQYF
CDR3nt: TGTGCCAGCAACTCCGCCGGGACAGGGACAGATACGCAGTATTTT
j_gene: TRBJ2-3
v_gene: TRBV28
d_gene: TRBD1
abundance: .
len: 15

CDR3aa: CATSGGEGTNSPLHF
CDR3nt: TGTGCCACCAGCGGAGGGGAGGGAACCAATTCACCCCTCCACTTT
j_gene: TRBJ1-6
v_gene: TRBV15
d_gene: .
abundance: few
len: 15

CDR3aa: CASSFLQGKYEQYF
CDR3nt: TGTGCCAGCAGCTTTTTACAGGGAAAATACGAGCAGTACTTC
j_gene: TRBJ2-7
v_gene: TRBV11-1
d_gene: .
abundance: .
len: 14

CDR3aa: CASRLTGTGELFF
CDR3nt: TGTGCCAGCAGACTAACAGGCACCGGGGAGCTGTTTTTT
j_gene: TRBJ2-2
v_gene: TRBV28
d_gene: .
abundance: .
len: 13

CDR3aa: CASSLDGQREKLFF
CDR3nt: TGTGCCAGCAGCTTGGATGGCCAACGGGAAAAACTGTTTTTT
j_gene: TRBJ1-4
v_gene: TRBV5-5
d_gene: .
abundance: few
len: 14

CDR3aa: CASIPSAVGTYEQYF
CDR3nt: TGTGCCAGCATCCCTTCCGCCGTCGGGACCTACGAGCAGTACTTC
j_gene: TRBJ2-7
v_gene: TRBV7-8
d_gene: .
abundance: few
len: 15

CDR3aa: CASSQGPSGLSYEQYF
CDR3nt: TGCGCCAGCAGCCAAGGGCCTAGCGGCCTCTCCTACGAGCAGTACTTC
j_gene: TRBJ2-7
v_gene: TRBV4-1
d_gene: TRBD2
abundance: few
len: 16

CDR3aa: CASSYSVLNTEAFF
CDR3nt: TGTGCCAGCAGTTACTCCGTCCTGAACACTGAAGCTTTCTTT
j_gene: TRBJ1-1
v_gene: TRBV6-2/TRBV6-3
d_gene: .
abundance: .
len: 14

CDR3aa: CSARVLGGSYNEQFF
CDR3nt: TGCAGTGCTAGAGTTTTAGGGGGCTCCTACAATGAGCAGTTCTTC
j_gene: TRBJ2-1
v_gene: TRBV20-1
d_gene: .
abundance: few
len: 15

CDR3aa: CASSSDPLTSPLHF
CDR3nt: TGTGCCAGCAGTTCGGACCCTCTTACTTCACCCCTCCACTTT
j_gene: TRBJ1-6
v_gene: TRBV7-9
d_gene: .
abundance: few
len: 14

CDR3aa: CASSTGTTNTEAFF
CDR3nt: TGTGCCAGCAGTACAGGGACCACGAACACTGAAGCTTTCTTT
j_gene: TRBJ1-1
v_gene: TRBV6-1
d_gene: .
abundance: once
len: 14

CDR3aa: CSVDEQGNQPQHF
CDR3nt: TGCAGCGTTGACGAACAGGGGAATCAGCCCCAGCATTTT
j_gene: TRBJ1-5
v_gene: TRBV29-1
d_gene: TRBD1
abundance: once
len: 13

CDR3aa: CASSNQQGFQAFF
CDR3nt: TGTGCCAGCAGTAATCAACAGGGGTTTCAAGCTTTCTTT
j_gene: TRBJ1-1
v_gene: TRBV28
d_gene: TRBD1
abundance: .
len: 13

CDR3aa: CSAPSQGWNGYTF
CDR3nt: TGCAGTGCTCCCAGTCAGGGTTGGAATGGCTACACCTTC
j_gene: TRBJ1-2
v_gene: TRBV20-1
d_gene: .
abundance: .
len: 13

CDR3aa: CASSQVSDSVYNEQFF
CDR3nt: TGTGCCAGCAGCCAAGTCTCGGACTCGGTATACAATGAGCAGTTCTTC
j_gene: TRBJ2-1
v_gene: TRBV3-1
d_gene: .
abundance: .
len: 16

CDR3aa: CSASLGLAGETQYF
CDR3nt: TGCAGTGCTAGCTTGGGGCTAGCGGGAGAGACCCAGTACTTC
j_gene: TRBJ2-5
v_gene: TRBV20-1
d_gene: TRBD2
abundance: few
len: 14

CDR3aa: CASSQGRGRTDTQYF
CDR3nt: TGTGCCAGCAGCCAAGGAAGGGGGCGTACAGATACGCAGTATTTT
j_gene: TRBJ2-3
v_gene: TRBV3-1
d_gene: TRBD1
abundance: .
len: 15

CDR3aa: CASSLAGVQFF
CDR3nt: TGTGCCAGCAGCTTAGCAGGGGTTCAGTTCTTC
j_gene: TRBJ2-1
v_gene: TRBV7-9
d_gene: .
abundance: .
len: 11

CDR3aa: CSAQGRWREGSYEQYF
CDR3nt: TGCAGTGCCCAGGGGAGGTGGCGGGAGGGCTCCTACGAGCAGTACTTC
j_gene: TRBJ2-7
v_gene: TRBV20-1
d_gene: TRBD2
abundance: few
len: 16

CDR3aa: CASTRRLNEKLFF
CDR3nt: TGTGCCAGCACCCGGCGGCTCAATGAAAAACTGTTTTTT
j_gene: TRBJ1-4
v_gene: TRBV2
d_gene: .
abundance: few
len: 13

CDR3aa: CAILADANTGELFF
CDR3nt: TGTGCCATCTTGGCGGACGCGAACACCGGGGAGCTGTTTTTT
j_gene: TRBJ2-2
v_gene: TRBV10-3
d_gene: .
abundance: few
len: 14

CDR3aa: CATSDFGGSGELFF
CDR3nt: TGTGCCACCAGTGATTTCGGGGGGTCCGGGGAGCTGTTTTTT
j_gene: TRBJ2-2
v_gene: TRBV24-1
d_gene: TRBD2
abundance: .
len: 14

CDR3aa: CASSQTGSSYNSPLHF
CDR3nt: TGTGCCAGCAGCCAAACAGGGAGCTCCTATAATTCACCCCTCCACTTT
j_gene: TRBJ1-6
v_gene: TRBV13
d_gene: .
abundance: .
len: 16

CDR3aa: CASSVAEVNTGELFF
CDR3nt: TGTGCCAGCAGTGTGGCAGAAGTTAACACCGGGGAGCTGTTTTTT
j_gene: TRBJ2-2
v_gene: TRBV2
d_gene: .
abundance: many
len: 15

CDR3aa: CASSRGLNTGELFF
CDR3nt: TGTGCCAGCAGTCGGGGCTTGAACACCGGGGAGCTGTTTTTT
j_gene: TRBJ2-2
v_gene: TRBV28
d_gene: .
abundance: few
len: 14

CDR3aa: CASSQVASGTQETQYF
CDR3nt: TGTGCCAGCAGCCAAGTGGCTAGCGGGACCCAAGAGACCCAGTACTTC
j_gene: TRBJ2-5
v_gene: TRBV3-1
d_gene: TRBD2
abundance: .
len: 16

CDR3aa: CASSQDDSRETQYF
CDR3nt: TGTGCCAGCAGCCAAGACGACTCCCGGGAGACCCAGTACTTC
j_gene: TRBJ2-5
v_gene: TRBV4-2
d_gene: .
abundance: few
len: 14

CDR3aa: CASSDRGMNTEAFF
CDR3nt: TGTGCCAGCAGTGACAGGGGAATGAACACTGAAGCTTTCTTT
j_gene: TRBJ1-1
v_gene: TRBV6-2/TRBV6-3
d_gene: TRBD1
abundance: .
len: 14